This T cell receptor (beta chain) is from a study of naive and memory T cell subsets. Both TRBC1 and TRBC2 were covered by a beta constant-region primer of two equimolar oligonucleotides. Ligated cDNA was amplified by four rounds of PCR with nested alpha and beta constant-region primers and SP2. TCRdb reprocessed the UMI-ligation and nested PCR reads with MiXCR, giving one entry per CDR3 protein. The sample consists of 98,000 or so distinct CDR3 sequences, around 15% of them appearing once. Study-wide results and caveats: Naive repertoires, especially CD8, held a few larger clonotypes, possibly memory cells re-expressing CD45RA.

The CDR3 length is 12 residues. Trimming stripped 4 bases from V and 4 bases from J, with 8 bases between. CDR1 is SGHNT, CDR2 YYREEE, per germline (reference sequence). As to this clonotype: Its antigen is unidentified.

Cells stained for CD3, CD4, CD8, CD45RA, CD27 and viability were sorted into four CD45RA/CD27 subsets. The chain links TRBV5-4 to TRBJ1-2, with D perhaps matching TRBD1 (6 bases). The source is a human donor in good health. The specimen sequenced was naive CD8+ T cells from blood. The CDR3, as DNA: TGTGCCAGCAGCCGGGACACCTATGGCTACACCTTC. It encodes CASSRDTYGYTF.